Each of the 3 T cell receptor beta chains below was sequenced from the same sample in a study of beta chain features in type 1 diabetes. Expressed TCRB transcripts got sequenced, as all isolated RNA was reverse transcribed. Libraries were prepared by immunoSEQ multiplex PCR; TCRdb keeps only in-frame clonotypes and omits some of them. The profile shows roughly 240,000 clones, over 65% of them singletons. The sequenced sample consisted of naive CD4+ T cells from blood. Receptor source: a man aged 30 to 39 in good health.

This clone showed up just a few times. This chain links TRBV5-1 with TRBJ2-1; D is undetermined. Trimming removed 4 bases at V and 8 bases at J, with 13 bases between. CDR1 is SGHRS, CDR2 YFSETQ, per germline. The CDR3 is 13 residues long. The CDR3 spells CASSKRALDEQFF. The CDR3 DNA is TGCGCCAGCAGCAAAAGAGCGCTGGATGAGCAGTTCTTC.

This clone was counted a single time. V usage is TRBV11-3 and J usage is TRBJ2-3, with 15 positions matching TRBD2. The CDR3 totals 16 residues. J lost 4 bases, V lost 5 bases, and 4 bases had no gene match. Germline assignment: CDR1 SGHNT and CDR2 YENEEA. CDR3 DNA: TGTGCCAGCAGCCCTAGGACTAGCGGGAGGGCAGATACGCAGTATTTT. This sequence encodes CASSPRTSGRADTQYF.

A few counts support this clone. The CDR3 region is CSVRQDHYNEQFF. The CDR3 DNA reads TGCAGCGTTCGACAGGACCACTACAATGAGCAGTTCTTC. The chain recombines TRBV29-1 with TRBJ2-1; D is perhaps TRBD1 (6 bases). The germline CDR1 and CDR2 sequences are SQVTM and ANQGSEA. The V gene lost 5 bases and the J gene lost 3 bases, with 11 bases spanning the gap. The CDR3 contains 13 residues.